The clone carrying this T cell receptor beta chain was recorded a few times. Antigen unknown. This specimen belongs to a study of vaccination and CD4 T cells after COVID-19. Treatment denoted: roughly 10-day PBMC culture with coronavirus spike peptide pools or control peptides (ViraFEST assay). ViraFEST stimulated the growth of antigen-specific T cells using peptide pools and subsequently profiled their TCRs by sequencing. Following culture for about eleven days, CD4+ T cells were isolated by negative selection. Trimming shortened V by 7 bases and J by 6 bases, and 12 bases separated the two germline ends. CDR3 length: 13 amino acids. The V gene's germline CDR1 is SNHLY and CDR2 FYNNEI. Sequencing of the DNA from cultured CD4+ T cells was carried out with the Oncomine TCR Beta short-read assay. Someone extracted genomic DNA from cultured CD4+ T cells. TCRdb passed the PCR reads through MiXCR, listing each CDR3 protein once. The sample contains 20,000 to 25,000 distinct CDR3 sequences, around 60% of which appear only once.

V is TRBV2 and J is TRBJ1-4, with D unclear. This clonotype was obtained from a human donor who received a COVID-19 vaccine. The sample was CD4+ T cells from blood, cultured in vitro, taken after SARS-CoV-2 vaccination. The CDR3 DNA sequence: TGTGCCAGCAAGTCGGAGGGAGATGAAAAACTGTTTTTT. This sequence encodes CASKSEGDEKLFF.